These T cell receptor beta chains were read from a single sample in a study of technical replicates of blood from a few donors. Libraries were prepared by immunoSEQ multiplex PCR; TCRdb keeps only in-frame clonotypes and omits some of them. The sample records more than 65,000 clones, approximately 96% being singletons. The sequenced sample was T cells isolated from PBMCs. These receptors all come from a human donor in good health. Each CDR3 is given with its conserved first and last residue. A D gene is named only where the DNA matches it firmly. Size values are once, few and many counts, or a class for expanded clones, and some rows have none.

>NA|NA|TRBV19|TRBJ1-2
CASSTPTWAGSGYTF
TGTGCCAGTTCCACTCCAACCTGGGCAGGGTCTGGCTACACCTTC
>NA|NA|TRBV9|TRBJ1-1
CASSRRVNTEAFF
TGTGCCAGCAGCCGCAGGGTAAACACTGAAGCTTTCTTT
>NA|NA|TRBV27|TRBJ2-7
CASSLRGPGYEQYF
TGTGCCAGCAGTCTGCGAGGGCCCGGTTACGAGCAGTACTTC
>NA|NA|TRBV5-1|TRBJ2-3
CASCLDSSTDTQYF
TGCGCCAGCTGCTTGGATAGCAGCACAGATACGCAGTATTTT
>NA|NA|TRBV5-1|TRBJ2-7
CASSIDIPYEQYF
TGCGCCAGCAGTATTGACATCCCCTACGAGCAGTACTTC
>NA|NA|TRBV4-3|TRBJ2-7
CASSASANLDYEQYF
TGCGCCAGCAGCGCAAGCGCAAACCTTGATTACGAGCAGTACTTC
>NA|NA|TRBV28|TRBJ2-1
CAIHGSTGYNEQFF
TGTGCCATTCACGGGAGTACCGGGTACAATGAGCAGTTCTTC
>NA|few|TRBV6-1|TRBJ1-1
CASSAAAGGEAFF
TGTGCCAGCAGTGCGGCGGCAGGAGGTGAAGCTTTCTTT
>NA|NA|TRBV30|TRBJ2-2
CAWSVLAREGDTGELFF
TGTGCCTGGAGTGTACTAGCGAGGGAGGGGGATACCGGGGAGCTGTTTTTT
>NA|NA|TRBV7-3|TRBJ1-1
CASSFGQDTEAFF
TGTGCCAGCAGCTTTGGGCAGGACACTGAAGCTTTCTTT
>NA|NA|TRBV9|TRBJ2-6
CASSSKLTGANVLTF
TGTGCCAGCAGCTCCAAACTGACTGGGGCCAACGTCCTGACTTTC
>NA|NA|TRBV5-6|TRBJ1-1
CASSFTGNPEAFF
TGTGCCAGCAGCTTTACGGGGAACCCTGAAGCTTTCTTT
>TRBD2|NA|TRBV7-8|TRBJ2-1
CASSLELAGGSYNEQFF
TGTGCCAGCAGCTTAGAACTAGCGGGAGGTTCCTACAATGAGCAGTTCTTC
>NA|NA|TRBV10-2|TRBJ1-5
CASSETGYSNQPQHF
TGCGCCAGCAGTGAGACGGGGTATAGCAATCAGCCCCAGCATTTT
>TRBD1|NA|TRBV28|TRBJ1-1
CASTPTGGYTEAFF
TGTGCCAGCACCCCGACAGGGGGCTACACTGAAGCTTTCTTT
>TRBD1|NA|TRBV19|TRBJ1-1
CASSPPDRGTEAFF
TGTGCCAGTAGTCCTCCCGACAGGGGGACTGAAGCTTTCTTT
>TRBD2|NA|TRBV6-1|TRBJ2-7
CASSEQAGAYEQYF
TGTGCCAGCAGTGAACAAGCGGGAGCCTACGAGCAGTACTTC
>NA|once|TRBV27|TRBJ2-5
CASRQGMETQYF
TGTGCCAGCAGGCAGGGGATGGAGACCCAGTACTTC
>TRBD1|NA|TRBV9|TRBJ2-7
CASSQGGQISSYEQYF
TGTGCCAGCAGCCAAGGGGGACAGATCAGCTCCTACGAGCAGTACTTC
>TRBD1|NA|TRBV11-2|TRBJ2-7
CASSFGGTGSYEQYF
TGTGCCAGCAGCTTTGGCGGGACAGGGAGCTACGAGCAGTACTTC
>NA|NA|TRBV4-3|TRBJ1-3
CASSQGGGRNRNTIYF
TGCGCCAGCAGCCAAGGAGGAGGCAGAAATAGAAACACCATATATTTT
>NA|NA|TRBV28|TRBJ2-7
CASSEGQSYEQYF
TGTGCCAGCAGTGAAGGACAGTCCTACGAGCAGTACTTC
>TRBD1|NA|TRBV2|TRBJ2-7
CASSEGTGGPYEQYF
TGTGCCAGCAGTGAAGGGACAGGGGGACCCTACGAGCAGTACTTC
>TRBD2|NA|TRBV29-1|TRBJ2-1
CSVVVVAGNEQFF
TGCAGCGTTGTTGTGGTAGCGGGCAATGAGCAGTTCTTC
>TRBD2|NA|TRBV2|TRBJ2-2
CASSEALAGFTGELFF
TGTGCCAGCAGTGAGGCACTAGCGGGTTTCACCGGGGAGCTGTTTTTT
>NA|NA|TRBV25-1|TRBJ2-7
CASRETPSAGEQYF
TGTGCCAGCAGGGAGACCCCCTCTGCCGGCGAGCAGTACTTC
>NA|NA|TRBV6-6|TRBJ1-4
CASSWEIEKLFF
TGTGCCAGCAGTTGGGAGATTGAAAAACTGTTTTTT
>NA|NA|TRBV28|TRBJ1-2
CASSLSQGFLGYTF
TGTGCCAGCAGTTTAAGCCAGGGCTTTTTAGGCTACACCTTC
>NA|NA|TRBV9|TRBJ2-3
CASSVEVGGGWDTQYF
TGTGCCAGCAGCGTAGAGGTTGGTGGAGGGTGGGATACGCAGTATTTT
>NA|NA|TRBV21-1|TRBJ2-7
CASSNPSGRGPYSYEQYF
TGTGCCAGCAGCAACCCAAGTGGCAGGGGGCCCTACTCCTACGAGCAGTACTTC
>NA|NA|TRBV18|TRBJ2-3
CASSPTTGSSDTQYF
TGTGCCAGCTCACCGACCACAGGGTCGTCAGATACGCAGTATTTT
>TRBD1|NA|TRBV28|TRBJ1-2
CASSPNLQGIGYTF
TGTGCCAGCAGTCCCAACCTACAGGGGATTGGCTACACCTTC
>TRBD1|NA|TRBV5-6|TRBJ1-2
CASSPDRNYGYTF
TGTGCCAGCAGCCCGGACAGGAACTATGGCTACACCTTC
>NA|NA|TRBV19|TRBJ2-5
CASSMMRQNQETQYF
TGTGCCAGTAGTATGATGCGACAAAACCAAGAGACCCAGTACTTC
>TRBD2|NA|TRBV11-3|TRBJ2-3
CASSQTSVFTDTQYF
TGTGCCAGCAGCCAGACTAGCGTCTTTACAGATACGCAGTATTTT
>NA|NA|TRBV10-3|TRBJ2-1
CATRGQRAYNEQFF
TGTGCCACCCGGGGACAGCGGGCATACAATGAGCAGTTCTTC
>NA|once|TRBV29-1|TRBJ2-5
CSVRPSRRETQYF
TGCAGCGTTAGGCCATCCCGGCGGGAGACCCAGTACTTC
>TRBD2|NA|TRBV30|TRBJ2-1
CAWDVGLAGFSEQFF
TGTGCCTGGGATGTAGGACTAGCGGGATTCAGCGAGCAGTTCTTC
>NA|NA|TRBV30|TRBJ2-1
CAWSGVARNEQFF
TGTGCCTGGAGTGGAGTAGCGAGGAATGAGCAGTTCTTC
>NA|NA|TRBV19|TRBJ1-1
CASSGPYTEAFF
TGTGCCAGTAGTGGCCCATACACTGAAGCTTTCTTT
>NA|NA|TRBV6-6|TRBJ2-1
CASSYPFGGRYNEQFF
TGTGCCAGCAGTTACCCTTTTGGGGGGAGGTACAATGAGCAGTTCTTC
>TRBD2|NA|TRBV19|TRBJ2-7
CASSIFSGSPYEQYF
TGTGCCAGTAGTATTTTTAGCGGGTCCCCCTACGAGCAGTACTTC
>NA|NA|TRBV7-2|TRBJ2-7
CASSPTPRNYEQYF
TGTGCCAGCAGCCCGACCCCTAGGAACTACGAGCAGTACTTC
>TRBD1|once|TRBV6-5|TRBJ2-1
CASSRQGSQFF
TGTGCCAGCAGTCGACAGGGGTCCCAGTTCTTC
>TRBD1|once|TRBV2|TRBJ1-5
CASRGGQGQHF
TGTGCCAGCAGAGGAGGACAGGGTCAGCATTTT
>TRBD1|NA|TRBV9|TRBJ1-2
CASIDTGGGYTF
TGTGCCAGCATCGACACAGGGGGCGGCTACACCTTC
>NA|NA|TRBV5-4|TRBJ2-7
CASSSSPSAYEQYF
TGTGCCAGCAGTTCATCCCCCAGCGCCTACGAGCAGTACTTC
>TRBD1|once|TRBV27|TRBJ2-7
CASSRGGWAGSYEQYF
TGTGCCAGCAGTAGAGGGGGCTGGGCAGGCTCCTACGAGCAGTACTTC
>NA|NA|TRBV27|TRBJ1-5
CASSLGIGRDNQPQHF
TGTGCCAGCAGTTTGGGCATAGGACGGGACAATCAGCCCCAGCATTTT
>TRBD1|NA|TRBV14|TRBJ2-7
CASSTGQESSYEQYF
TGTGCCAGCAGCACGGGACAGGAGAGCTCCTACGAGCAGTACTTC
>TRBD1|NA|TRBV2|TRBJ1-5
CASSERTGVNQPQHF
TGTGCCAGCAGTGAAAGGACAGGAGTCAATCAGCCCCAGCATTTT
>NA|NA|TRBV19|TRBJ1-4
CASRLTGGTNEKLFF
TGTGCCAGTAGACTGACCGGGGGAACTAATGAAAAACTGTTTTTT
>NA|few|TRBV11-2|TRBJ2-1
CASSFRGNEQFF
TGTGCCAGCAGCTTCAGAGGGAATGAGCAGTTCTTC
>TRBD2|NA|TRBV7-9|TRBJ2-2
CASRLAGGNTGELFF
TGTGCCAGCAGACTAGCGGGAGGTAACACCGGGGAGCTGTTTTTT